Listed here is a single T cell receptor beta chain. Its antigen is unidentified. The observed sequence ends 3 residues before the CDR3 terminus, with the missing tail filled in from the germline J gene. The sample originates from a study of T cells in women clearing cervical HPV infection. Study background: Controls were women whose single incident HPV16 infection cleared within 12 months without precancer or cancer. Case blood drawn at lesion detection; control blood after infection cleared. Overall study results and limits: Richness plus V gene abundances separated cases from controls with AUC roughly 0.83.

Generated by immunoSEQ multiplex PCR, the TCRdb table keeps only in-frame clones and is missing some. This sample's clone table lists 30,000 to 40,000 clones. The CDR3 is 15 residues long. Trimming took 5 bases from V and 2 from J; bases not matched to a gene: 4. The germline gives CDR1 SGHTA, CDR2 FQGNSA. MY09/MY11 PCR detected cervical HPV DNA; dot-blot assigned genotypes. The specimen was blood buffy coat. The receptor was isolated from a woman between 18 and 70 years old with a cervical HPV16 infection that either progressed to CIN3+ or cleared (not recorded which). The V and J genes are TRBV7-2 and TRBJ2-7; 12 positions agree with TRBD2. The CDR3 sequence: CASSPLAGGTYEQYF. The CDR3 DNA, read in part, is TGTGCCAGCAGCCCTCTAGCGGGGGGGACCTACGAG. The entire variable domain, with the rest obtained from reference TRBV7-2 and TRBJ2-7, is as follows: GAGVSQSPSNKVTEKGKDVELRCDPISGHTALYWYRQSLGQGLEFLIYFQGNSAPDKSGLPSDRFSAERTGGSVSTLTIQRTQQEDSAVYLCASSPLAGGTYEQYFGPGTRLTVT.